These 2 T cell receptor beta chains share one sample of origin, sequenced in a study of pediatric ulcerative colitis. One to two pinch biopsies were taken from the rectum during colonoscopy. Sequenced by immunoSEQ multiplex PCR; TCRdb stores in-frame clones only, minus some. The data show 35,000 to 45,000 clones, 75% seen once. The sample was gut tissue. The receptor set was obtained from a boy aged 5-17 years with severe ulcerative colitis.

V is TRBV4-1 and J is TRBJ1-2; the match to TRBD1 covers 8 bases. Germline V gene sequence: CDR1 MGHRA, CDR2 YSYEKL. Losses at the gene ends were 3 bases for V and 4 bases for J; bases not matched to a gene: 4. This CDR3 has 14 amino acids. In DNA, the CDR3 is TGCGCCAGCAGCCAGTCAGGGGGCAGCTATGGCTACACCTTC. Its protein product is CASSQSGGSYGYTF.

This chain's CDR3 is CASSNGLAGGSGVYEQYF. DNA of the CDR3: TGTGCCAGCAGCAACGGACTAGCGGGGGGCTCCGGGGTCTACGAGCAGTACTTC. The chain couples TRBV7-9 to TRBJ2-7; TRBD2 matches 14 bases. With 5 bases clipped from V and 3 bases from J, the junction kept 12 bases outside the gene matches. This CDR3 region has 18 residues. Germline values: CDR1 SEHNR, CDR2 FQNEAQ (reference sequence). Based on the CDR3 plus reference TRBV7-9 and TRBJ2-7, the full variable domain is DTGVSQNPRHKITKRGQNVTFRCDPISEHNRLYWYRQTLGQGPEFLTYFQNEAQLEKSRLLSDRFSAERPKGSFSTLEIQRTEQGDSAMYLCASSNGLAGGSGVYEQYFGPGTRLTVT.